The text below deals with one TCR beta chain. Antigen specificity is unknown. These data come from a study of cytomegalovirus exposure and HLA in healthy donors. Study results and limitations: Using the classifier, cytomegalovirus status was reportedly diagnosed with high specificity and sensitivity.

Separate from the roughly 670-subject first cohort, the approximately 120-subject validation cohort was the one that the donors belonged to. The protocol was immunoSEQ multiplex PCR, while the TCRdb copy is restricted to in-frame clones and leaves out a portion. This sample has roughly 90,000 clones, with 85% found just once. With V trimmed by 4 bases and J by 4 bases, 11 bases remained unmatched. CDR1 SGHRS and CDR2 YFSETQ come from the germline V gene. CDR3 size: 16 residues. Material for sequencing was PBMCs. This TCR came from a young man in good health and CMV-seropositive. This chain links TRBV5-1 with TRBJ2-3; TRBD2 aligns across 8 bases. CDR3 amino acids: CASSQSLAGEADTQYF. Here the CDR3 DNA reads TGCGCCAGCAGCCAATCGCTAGCGGGTGAGGCAGATACGCAGTATTTT.